These 15 T cell receptor beta chains were all obtained from the same sample, sequenced in a study of blood T cell repertoires in COVID-19. Sequencing used immunoSEQ multiplex PCR; TCRdb keeps in-frame clones, though not all of them. This repertoire shows 200,000 to 250,000 clones, about 85% found once; its top ten account for around 0.97%. The source material was peripheral blood. These receptors came from a middle-aged man with acute or convalescent COVID-19.

This clone was seen a single time. The chain has TRBV30 and TRBJ1-2, with 8 bases aligning to TRBD1. Trimming cost V 2 bases and J 8 bases; bases outside gene matches: 7. There are 13 residues in the CDR3. CDR1 and CDR2 (germline): GTSNPN, SVGIG (reference sequence). Here the CDR3 reads CAWSNQGARGYTF. CDR3 coding DNA: TGTGCCTGGAGTAATCAGGGGGCGCGGGGCTACACCTTC. Looking up the rest from reference TRBV30 and TRBJ1-2 gives the full variable domain: SQTIHQWPATLVQPVGSPLSLECTVEGTSNPNLYWYRQAAGRGLQLLFYSVGIGQISSEVPQNLSASRPQDRQFILSSKKLLLSDSGFYLCAWSNQGARGYTFGSGTRLTVV.

The sample holds a few counts of this clone. The chain is built from TRBV4-3 and TRBJ2-4, with 7 nucleotides matching TRBD1. The CDR3 has 15 residues. The V gene end was trimmed by 0 bases and the J gene end by 7 bases; junction bases not matched to a gene: 6. CDR1 and CDR2 from the germline V gene are LGHNA and YSLEER. CDR3 region: CASSQDQGGGNIQYF. The CDR3 nucleotides are TGCGCCAGCAGCCAAGATCAAGGGGGCGGGAACATTCAGTACTTC.

In its sample, this clone was seen a few times. CDR3 region: CASSLKNSAGFASGNTIYF. CDR3 DNA sequence: TGTGCCAGCAGCTTAAAAAACTCGGCAGGCTTCGCCTCTGGAAACACCATATATTTT. This rearrangement joins TRBV11-2 to TRBJ1-3; no clear D. The germline V and J ends were trimmed by 2 bases and 0 bases, with 20 bases remaining between them. The CDR3 length is 19 residues. Per germline, CDR1 SGHAT and CDR2 FQNNGV.

The CDR3 region is CASSLSHPQTEAFF. In nucleotides, the CDR3 is TGCGCCAGCAGCTTGTCCCACCCCCAGACTGAAGCTTTCTTT. The chain recombines TRBV5-1 with TRBJ1-1; no clear D. Germline V gene data show CDR1 as SGHRS and CDR2 as YFSETQ. V was trimmed by 1 base and J by 5 bases, leaving 12 bases between them. The CDR3 spans 14 residues.

The CDR3 reads CASSQESTEAFF. In DNA, the CDR3 is TGTGCCAGCAGCCAAGAGAGCACTGAAGCTTTCTTT. V gene TRBV3-1 (or the pseudogene TRBV3-2) combines with J gene TRBJ1-1; D remains ambiguous. Germline V gene sequence: CDR1 LGHDT, CDR2 YNNKEL (reference sequence). The CDR3 length is 12 residues. V lost 0 bases to trimming and J lost 4 bases, with 3 bases between them.

The J gene is TRBJ2-1, the V gene TRBV9, with D possibly matching TRBD2 (5 bases). Germline CDR1 and CDR2: SGDLS and YYNGEE. V dropped 4 bases and J dropped 1 base, with 9 bases sitting between them. CDR3 length: 14 residues. The CDR3 DNA reads TGTGCCAGCAGCCCTAGCCCGTCCTACAATGAGCAGTTCTTC. Translating it yields CASSPSPSYNEQFF.

CDR3 DNA: TGTGCCAGCAGTGTTCTGGGGCTTCGGGAGCAGTACTTC. This codes for CASSVLGLREQYF. The V and J genes are TRBV2 and TRBJ2-7; possible D gene TRBD1, 5 bases. The CDR3 totals 13 residues. V lost 4 bases and J lost 7, with 14 bases in between. The germline CDR1 and CDR2 sequences are SNHLY and FYNNEI.

This chain uses TRBV10-3 with TRBJ1-5, with 10 bases lining up with TRBD1. The germline V gene has CDR1 ENHRY and CDR2 SYGVKD. The ends lost 5 bases at V and 4 bases at J; junction bases unmatched: 8. The CDR3 contains 16 residues. The CDR3 DNA sequence: TGTGCCATCAGTAACCGGGACAGGGGAGGTAATCAGCCCCAGCATTTT. This codes for CAISNRDRGGNQPQHF.

This clone was seen only once. V gene TRBV27 combines with J gene TRBJ1-6, with D tentatively TRBD1 (6 bases). This CDR3 spans 15 amino acids. Trimming cost V 0 bases and J 7 bases, with 10 bases left between them. Germline CDR1 MNHEY, CDR2 SMNVEV (reference sequence). The CDR3 region has the DNA TGTGCCAGCAGTTTATCTGCAGGGGAGAATTCACCCCTCCACTTT. Its protein is CASSLSAGENSPLHF.

The rearrangement uses TRBV7-9 and TRBJ1-2, with TRBD1 matching 10 bases. Germline assignment: CDR1 SEHNR and CDR2 FQNEAQ (reference sequence). The J segment lost 12 bases and the V segment lost 5 bases, leaving 9 bases of the junction unmatched. The CDR3 runs to 13 residues. The CDR3 sequence is CASSIDRGQHHTF. In DNA form, the CDR3 reads TGTGCCAGCAGCATAGACAGGGGGCAACATCACACCTTC.

V is TRBV6-5 and J is TRBJ1-1; D gene uncertain. V lost 7 bases and J lost 4, with 16 bases in between. Germline loops: CDR1 MNHEY, CDR2 SVGAGI. The CDR3 contains 14 residues. The CDR3 here is CASNSVIIATEAFF. The CDR3 DNA follows: TGTGCCAGCAATTCAGTGATCATAGCCACTGAAGCTTTCTTT.

V is TRBV19 and J is TRBJ1-1; D unclear. In germline, CDR1 is LNHDA, CDR2 SQIVND (reference sequence). V gave up 5 bases and J gave up 1 base, with 14 bases separating them. The CDR3 contains 15 residues. CDR3 DNA sequence: TGTGCCAGTAGTTCCGTCCTCAAGCGGAACACTGAAGCTTTCTTT. Translating it yields CASSSVLKRNTEAFF.

This chain links TRBV19 with TRBJ1-3; 8 bases agree with TRBD1. This CDR3 has 16 amino acids. Per the germline V gene, CDR1 is LNHDA and CDR2 is SQIVND (reference sequence). V lost 7 bases and J lost 0; bases outside the gene matches: 8. Here the CDR3 reads CASIPAGTGSGNTIYF. The CDR3 DNA is TGTGCCAGTATTCCGGCCGGGACAGGCTCTGGAAACACCATATATTTT.

V usage is TRBV25-1 and J usage is TRBJ1-1; possible D gene TRBD1, 6 bases. The V gene's germline CDR1 is MGHDK and CDR2 SYGVNS. The CDR3 has 17 amino acids. V dropped 1 base and J dropped 1 base, with 16 bases sitting between them. The CDR3 region is CASSESWGQGTNTEAFF. CDR3 nucleotides: TGTGCCAGCAGTGAATCTTGGGGCCAGGGGACGAACACTGAAGCTTTCTTT.

The rearrangement joins TRBV5-1 to TRBJ2-7; the match to TRBD1 covers 7 bases. Germline values: CDR1 SGHRS, CDR2 YFSETQ. Losses at the gene ends were 0 bases for V and 3 bases for J; bases not matched to a gene: 6. The CDR3 covers 15 residues. The CDR3 DNA follows: TGCGCCAGCAGCTTGGGAGGGACAGCTTTCTACGAGCAGTACTTC. Translated: CASSLGGTAFYEQYF. Full variable domain (missing parts from reference TRBV5-1 and TRBJ2-7): KAGVTQTPRYLIKTRGQQVTLSCSPISGHRSVSWYQQTPGQGLQFLFEYFSETQRNKGNFPGRFSGRQFSNSRSEMNVSTLELGDSALYLCASSLGGTAFYEQYFGPGTRLTVT.